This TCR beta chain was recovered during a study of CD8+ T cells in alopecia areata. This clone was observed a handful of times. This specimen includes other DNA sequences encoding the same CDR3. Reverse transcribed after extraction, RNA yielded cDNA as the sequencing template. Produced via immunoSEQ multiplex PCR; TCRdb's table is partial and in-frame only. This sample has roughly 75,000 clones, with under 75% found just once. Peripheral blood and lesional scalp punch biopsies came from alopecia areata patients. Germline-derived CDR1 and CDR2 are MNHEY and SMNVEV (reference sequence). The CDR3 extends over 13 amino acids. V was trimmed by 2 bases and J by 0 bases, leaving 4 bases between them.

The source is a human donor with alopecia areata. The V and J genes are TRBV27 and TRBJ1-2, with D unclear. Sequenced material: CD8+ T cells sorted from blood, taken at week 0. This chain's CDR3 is CASSLVPNYGYTF. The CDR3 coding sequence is TGTGCCAGCAGTTTAGTGCCTAACTATGGCTACACCTTC.